The 23 T cell receptor beta chains below all came from one sample that was sequenced in a study of blood T cell repertoires in COVID-19. Profiling relied on immunoSEQ multiplex PCR, and the TCRdb table lists in-frame clones only, not all of them. This sample has about 260,000 clones, with around nine tenths found just once. Material for sequencing was peripheral blood. Receptors originate from a woman aged 60 to 75 with COVID-19, enrolled during active disease.

The chain carries TRBV11-2 and TRBJ1-3, with 9 bases aligning to TRBD1. The CDR3 totals 11 residues. The V segment lost 6 bases and the J segment 16 bases; nucleotides outside the gene matches: 7. Germline loops: CDR1 SGHAT, CDR2 FQNNGV. In nucleotides, the CDR3 is TGTGCCAGCAGTTCTACAGGGGGCAGGTATTTT. Translating gives CASSSTGGRYF.

The chain has TRBV24-1 and TRBJ1-2; 8 bases map to TRBD1. Germline V CDR1 and CDR2: KGHDR, SFDVKD. The CDR3 runs 15 residues. Trimming at V came to 4 bases and at J to 5 bases, leaving 8 bases not matched to a gene. The CDR3 coding sequence is TGTGCCACCAGTGACCACAGGGGGGGGCCTTATGGCTACACCTTC. Protein product: CATSDHRGGPYGYTF.

The chain recombines TRBV19 with TRBJ2-7; D is possibly TRBD1 (6 bases). This CDR3 has 13 residues. V dropped 6 bases and J dropped 5 bases, with 14 bases sitting between them. Germline loops: CDR1 LNHDA, CDR2 SQIVND (reference sequence). In DNA, the CDR3 is TGTGCCAGTAGAAAACAGGGTTTCGACGAGCAGTACTTC. It translates to CASRKQGFDEQYF.

CDR3 nucleotide sequence: TGTGCCAGTAGTATTGGACAGGGATTAGCAACTAATGAAAAACTGTTTTTT. Residues: CASSIGQGLATNEKLFF. V gene TRBV19 combines with J gene TRBJ1-4, with 8 positions matching TRBD1. The CDR3 runs 17 residues. Germline CDR1 is LNHDA and CDR2 is SQIVND (reference sequence). The J segment lost 0 bases and the V segment lost 3 bases, leaving 6 bases of the junction unmatched.

The chain is built from TRBV28 and TRBJ1-3, with D unresolved. The CDR3 loop spans 14 amino acids. Germline CDR1 reads MDHEN; CDR2 reads SYDVKM. Trimming took 6 bases from V and 0 from J, leaving 9 bases between them. The CDR3 loop is CASSLARSGNTIYF. In nucleotides, the CDR3 is TGTGCCAGCAGCCTGGCCCGCTCTGGAAACACCATATATTTT.

The gene calls are TRBV5-1 and TRBJ2-2, with 7 positions matching TRBD2. Germline V lookup: CDR1 SGHRS, CDR2 YFSETQ. The V gene end was trimmed by 5 bases and the J gene end by 4 bases; junction bases not matched to a gene: 8. The CDR3 has 15 amino acids. The CDR3 region is CASSSGDYGTGELFF. The DNA of the CDR3 is TGCGCCAGCAGTTCCGGGGACTACGGCACCGGGGAGCTGTTTTTT.

V and J are TRBV6-5 and TRBJ2-2, with 7 bases fitting TRBD2. The germline CDR1 and CDR2 sequences are MNHEY and SVGAGI. The V gene end was trimmed by 10 bases and the J gene end by 7 bases; junction bases not matched to a gene: 9. The CDR3 length is 13 residues. The chain's CDR3 is CATSGRADGELFF. DNA for the CDR3: TGTGCCACTTCGGGGAGGGCGGACGGGGAGCTGTTTTTT.

This clone is a singleton in its sample. The rearrangement links TRBV18 to TRBJ2-3; 12 bases are shared with TRBD2. Germline CDR1 is KGHSH and CDR2 is LQKENI. The CDR3 is 17 amino acids. V trimming: 3 bases; J trimming: 2 bases; junction bases outside the gene matches: 6. The CDR3 DNA sequence: TGTGCCAGCTCACCGGCCGGACTAGCGGGAAACACAGATACGCAGTATTTT. The encoded protein is CASSPAGLAGNTDTQYF.

V is TRBV3-1 (or the pseudogene TRBV3-2) and J is TRBJ1-1; possibly TRBD1 for D (6 bases). Germline V CDR1 and CDR2: LGHDT, YNNKEL (reference sequence). The CDR3 sequence is 16 residues long. Trimming removed 1 base from V and 5 bases from J, with 17 bases in between. This CDR3 reads CASSQVYGGGATEAFF. The CDR3, as DNA: TGTGCCAGCAGCCAAGTTTACGGGGGGGGCGCAACTGAAGCTTTCTTT.

This chain connects TRBV9 to TRBJ1-4; TRBD1 agrees at 7 bases. The CDR3 spans 15 residues. Germline values: CDR1 SGDLS, CDR2 YYNGEE. The V gene end was trimmed by 3 bases and the J gene end by 3 bases; junction bases not matched to a gene: 5. Written as DNA, the CDR3 is TGTGCCAGCAGCGCCTACAGGGGTCCTAATGAAAAACTGTTTTTT. As protein: CASSAYRGPNEKLFF.

The CDR3 spells CASSLGPGGNTIYF. The DNA for the CDR3 is TGCGCCAGCAGCCTGGGACCGGGAGGAAACACCATATATTTT. The V and J genes are TRBV5-1 and TRBJ1-3; tentative D call: TRBD1 (5 bases). Per the germline V gene, CDR1 is SGHRS and CDR2 is YFSETQ. CDR3 size: 14 residues. V lost 4 bases to trimming and J lost 4 bases, with 12 bases between them. Combining the CDR3 with reference TRBV5-1 and TRBJ1-3 gives the whole variable domain KAGVTQTPRYLIKTRGQQVTLSCSPISGHRSVSWYQQTPGQGLQFLFEYFSETQRNKGNFPGRFSGRQFSNSRSEMNVSTLELGDSALYLCASSLGPGGNTIYFGEGSWLTVV.

The chain combines TRBV5-1 with TRBJ1-4, with D hard to call. Germline CDR1 is SGHRS and CDR2 is YFSETQ. This CDR3 is 13 amino acids long. V shed 5 bases and J shed 4 bases, with 9 bases lying between them. CDR3 bases: TGCGCCAGCAGGCGGGAGCTTAATGAAAAACTGTTTTTT. Translation gives CASRRELNEKLFF.

The chain employs TRBV27 and TRBJ2-7, with 7 bases fitting TRBD1. The CDR3 runs to 13 residues. Per the germline V gene, CDR1 is MNHEY and CDR2 is SMNVEV (reference sequence). J gave up 2 bases and V 8 bases, and 6 bases lay outside the gene matches. DNA of the CDR3: TGTGCCAGCCGAGCGACAGGGCCCTACGAGCAGTACTTC. Translation gives CASRATGPYEQYF.

The CDR3 region has the DNA TGCGCCAGCAGCTTGAGGGGACTAGCGGGAGGGAGGAGCTCCTACGAGCAGTACTTC. Translating gives CASSLRGLAGGRSSYEQYF. The genes are TRBV5-1 and TRBJ2-7; TRBD2 matches 16 bases. The CDR3 length is 19 residues. Germline V lookup: CDR1 SGHRS, CDR2 YFSETQ. Trimming at V came to 1 base and at J to 0 bases, leaving 7 bases not matched to a gene.

The V and J genes are TRBV9 and TRBJ1-5, with D perhaps TRBD1 (5 bases). V was cut by 4 bases and J by 4 bases, with 12 bases left in between. In germline, CDR1 is SGDLS, CDR2 YYNGEE. The CDR3 extends over 14 amino acids. The CDR3: CASSRDGTNQPQHF. CDR3 nucleotides: TGTGCCAGCAGCCGCGACGGGACTAATCAGCCCCAGCATTTT. The variable domain in full, completed from reference TRBV9 and TRBJ1-5, reads DSGVTQTPKHLITATGQRVTLRCSPRSGDLSVYWYQQSLDQGLQFLIQYYNGEERAKGNILERFSAQQFPDLHSELNLSSLELGDSALYFCASSRDGTNQPQHFGDGTRLSIL.

This clone has a handful of counts. The gene calls are TRBV7-3 and TRBJ2-1; 14 bases map to TRBD2. CDR3 length equals 15 residues. The junction had 4 bases not matched to a gene; V was cut back by 4 bases and J by 8 bases. Germline V CDR1 and CDR2: SGHTA, FQGTGA. CDR3 sequence reads: CASSSGTSGSYEQFF. CDR3 coding DNA: TGTGCCAGCAGCTCCGGGACTAGCGGGAGCTATGAGCAGTTCTTC.

The V and J genes are TRBV18 and TRBJ2-1; D possibly corresponds to TRBD2 (7 bases). V gave up 1 base and J gave up 9 bases, with 22 bases separating them. The germline V gene encodes CDR1 KGHSH and CDR2 LQKENI. This CDR3 has 17 residues. In nucleotides, the CDR3 is TGTGCCAGCTCACCACGGGGGGGCTCCGGGTCTCACCGTGAGCAGTTCTTC. Amino acid sequence: CASSPRGGSGSHREQFF.

The chain joins TRBV18 to TRBJ1-1; no clear D gene. This CDR3 has 13 amino acids. Germline CDR1 KGHSH, CDR2 LQKENI. Trimming left V 0 bases short and J 10 bases short, with 12 bases between. CDR3 nucleotides: TGTGCCAGCTCACCACCAGGGAGTAATGGAGCTTTCTTT. This codes for CASSPPGSNGAFF.

This rearrangement joins TRBV19 to TRBJ2-2; 7 bases match TRBD1. The length of the CDR3 is 14 residues. After removal of 4 bases from V and 6 bases from J, the junction contained 5 bases not matched to a gene. The germline V gene encodes CDR1 LNHDA and CDR2 SQIVND (reference sequence). Written as DNA, the CDR3 is TGTGCCAGTAGTACGACAGGGTTGGCCGGGGAGCTGTTTTTT. Its protein product is CASSTTGLAGELFF.

The chain links TRBV24-1 to TRBJ2-1, with TRBD2 matching over 11 bases. The CDR3 spans 17 residues. Per the germline V gene, CDR1 is KGHDR and CDR2 is SFDVKD. V lost 3 bases to trimming and J lost 2 bases; unmatched junction nucleotides: 5. In nucleotides, the CDR3 is TGTGCCACCAGTGATCCTAATAGCGGGAGGGCCTACAATGAGCAGTTCTTC. Protein sequence: CATSDPNSGRAYNEQFF.

The CDR3 DNA follows: TGTGCCAGCAGCATTCAGACTAGCGGGATGGGGAATGAGCAGTTCTTC. Protein: CASSIQTSGMGNEQFF. V gene TRBV14 combines with J gene TRBJ2-1; 11 bases match TRBD2. The germline V gene encodes CDR1 SGHDN and CDR2 FVKESK. The junction had 10 bases not matched to a gene; V was cut back by 5 bases and J by 7 bases. The CDR3 has 16 amino acids.

This chain uses TRBV5-1 with TRBJ1-3; D might be TRBD1 (5 bases). The length of the CDR3 is 16 residues. V lost 0 bases and J 0 bases, leaving 10 bases between the germline ends. Germline V lookup: CDR1 SGHRS, CDR2 YFSETQ. The CDR3 is CASSLAGGSSGNTIYF. The DNA for the CDR3 is TGCGCCAGCAGCTTGGCCGGGGGAAGCTCTGGAAACACCATATATTTT.

The chain links TRBV5-6 to TRBJ1-2; 8 positions match TRBD1. From germline, CDR1 is SGHDT and CDR2 YYEEEE. The CDR3 has 15 amino acids. V trimming: 3 bases; J trimming: 3 bases; junction bases outside the gene matches: 7. The CDR3 reads CASSSLGTGHYGYTF. CDR3 coding DNA: TGTGCCAGCAGCTCCTTAGGGACAGGTCACTATGGCTACACCTTC.